The clone carrying this T cell receptor beta chain was seen a handful of times. Per the germline V gene, CDR1 is SGHDN and CDR2 is FVKESK. The CDR3 consists of 14 residues. With 1 base removed from V and 9 bases from J, the gap between germline ends came to 15 bases. This sample stems from a study of blood T cell repertoires in COVID-19. Overall study context: Researchers got acute and convalescent COVID-19 samples from the United States, Italy and Spain.

Original analysis: Scientists estimated how many nucleated cells there were by amplifying reference gene primers. Assay: immunoSEQ multiplex PCR; the TCRdb copy retains only in-frame clones and omits some. V, J and clone size are taken as reported in that table, and D and trimming were inferred from the DNA itself. The sample carries roughly 29,000 clones, around four fifths recorded once. Sequencing was done on a sample of peripheral blood. The gene calls are TRBV14 and TRBJ1-1; D uncertain. This TCR came from a woman in her 70s with active or convalescent COVID-19. This chain's CDR3 is CASSQVGATSKAFF. CDR3 coding DNA: TGTGCCAGCAGCCAAGTGGGAGCGACAAGTAAAGCTTTCTTT.